The clone carrying this T cell receptor (beta chain) was counted between two and nine times. Its matching antigen is unknown. Using immunoSEQ multiplex PCR, the repertoire was profiled, and TCRdb retains in-frame clones only, with some absent. The sample lists 150,000 or so clones; around four fifths were seen once. This sample stems from a study of T cell responses to AZD1222 COVID-19 vaccine. Whole-study results and caveats: Females made up more of the donors, who were largely white British, and clonal diversity may have come out too low.

CDR1 and CDR2 from the germline V gene are SGHVS and FQNEAQ. The trim removed 3 bases at V and 5 bases at J, leaving 6 bases unmatched. The CDR3 consists of 15 residues. This sample comprised peripheral blood, obtained on day 0 of MenACWY control vaccination. This receptor was obtained from an adult in good health. The V call is TRBV7-8, the J call TRBJ2-3, with TRBD2 matching 9 bases. The CDR3: CASSFQSGGRDTQYF. CDR3 nucleotide sequence: TGTGCCAGCAGCTTCCAAAGCGGGGGGAGAGATACGCAGTATTTT.